This record looks at one T cell receptor (beta chain) sequence and its context. What it binds is unknown. The junction differs from germline at one of its ends, possibly a read error. This sample stems from a study of tumor-infiltrating lymphocytes in primary liver carcinoma. Study-level findings and limits: Appearing in all five tumor regions was true of only about 8-25% of top clones.

The CDR3 is made up of 15 amino acids. Co-extracted RNA and DNA came from approximately 20-30 mg of unsorted bulk tissue. The cohort consisted of patients whose primary liver carcinoma was surgically resected. A primer matching the constant region was used to make TCR beta cDNA from around 460 ng of total RNA. Each TCR beta library was derived from three nested multiplex PCR rounds that employed slightly modified ARM-PCR. A C-beta reverse primer and TRBV1-TRBV30 forward primers served in each of the first two PCR rounds, at ten to eleven cycles apiece. MiXCR was run by TCRdb on the multiplex PCR reads, yielding one entry per CDR3 protein. Of tens of thousands of distinct CDR3 sequences in the sample, 72% were seen once.

The sequence was collected from a man in his forties with primary liver carcinoma and hepatitis B virus infection. The sequenced material came from liver tumor tissue from sampling region 1. Subset denoted: tumor region T1, superior pole. The gene calls are TRBV12-3 or TRBV12-4 and TRBJ2-7; 8 nucleotides match TRBD2. The CDR3: CAGSPEAGVVYEHYF. CDR3 nucleotides: TGTGCCGGCAGTCCCGAAGCGGGAGTAGTCTACGAGCACTACTTC.